The source of this T cell receptor (beta chain) is a study of a mutant IDH1 vaccine in newly diagnosed glioma (dated by TCRdb to the early 2020s). With regard to the full study: Patients received eight vaccinations in weeks 1, 3, 5, 7, 11, 15, 19 and 23, corresponding to visits V03 through V10. Vaccination started 4-6 weeks after radiotherapy alone, or was given together with temozolomide cycles in the groups whose treatment included chemotherapy. Of the roughly 34 treated patients, around 62% were male and approximately 40% were female, and the mean age was approximately 40 years. Before enrollment, most patients had been given radiochemotherapy with temozolomide as standard therapy, while the rest had received either radiotherapy alone or temozolomide alone. Peripheral blood was drawn at six visits: V03 (baseline), V05, V07, V10, V12 and V13. Longitudinal TCRB deep sequencing was performed for about two dozen treated patients wherever samples were available for exploratory analyses.

The sample's time point label, decoded: week 5, during vaccination. Every vaccine dose consisted of 300 ug of a 20-mer mutant IDH1 peptide in Montanide, administered subcutaneously together with topical imiquimod. All donors had newly diagnosed IDH1-mutant astrocytomas of WHO grade 3 or 4 that showed loss of nuclear ATRX. The samples were drawn from NOA16, a multicentre, single-arm, open-label phase I trial in Germany that tested a mutant IDH1 peptide vaccine in humans for the first time. Genomic DNA for TCRB sequencing was isolated from EDTA blood with the DNeasy Blood and Tissue Kit. CDR1 and CDR2, looked up from the germline V gene (reference sequence), are SEHNR and FQNEAQ. Between the V and J ends, shortened by 5 bases and 3 bases respectively, the junction contains 8 bases. CDR3 length: 13 amino acids, cysteine to phenylalanine. Of all the DNA, just the CDR3 is kept, 39 bases in frame from base 1.

General study outcomes and caveats: Changes in the top peripheral T cell clonotypes picked up by TCRB sequencing did not appear to be linked to pseudoprogression. Across multiple MHC alleles, vaccine-induced immune responses were seen in nearly 95% of patients. Availability determined which PBMC samples were chosen for TCRB deep sequencing. It was noted by the authors that analyses of patient blood samples could not be reproduced owing to sample limitations.

To note about this clone: Its antigen remains unidentified. Per-nucleotide qualities are absent, and no much larger clonotype sits a single base away.

The library was obtained by the immunoSEQ multiplex PCR assay. Rearranged TCR beta chain sequences were amplified with the hsTCRB Kit following the manufacturer's protocol. Sequencing of TCRB libraries was carried out on an Illumina MiSeq. The paper's processing steps were these. The kit vendor's proprietary platform handled demultiplexing, trimming and gene mapping. TCRdb limited this immuneACCESS table to in-frame rearrangements with V and J called. A share of clones is missing; checked studies link under half to unresolved V genes, and the rest is unexplained. From that table come the V and J calls and clone size; the DNA was used to work out D and trimming. Counted in this sample were about 36,000 clones; roughly 76% of them appeared once. The ten largest clones represent around an eighth of the sample.

The material sequenced was PBMCs, taken from a glioma patient whose treatment included an IDH1 peptide vaccine. The rearrangement joined TRBV7-9 to TRBJ1-5; the D gene is not confidently resolved. The sequence was collected from a middle-aged man with glioma. CDR3 reads: CASSPTFNQPQHF. The nucleotide sequence reads as follows: TGTGCCAGCAGCCCTACTTTCAATCAGCCCCAGCATTTT. Beyond the CDR3, the reference TRBV7-9 and TRBJ1-5 genes provide the residues; the full variable domain reads: DTGVSQNPRHKITKRGQNVTFRCDPISEHNRLYWYRQTLGQGPEFLTYFQNEAQLEKSRLLSDRFSAERPKGSFSTLEIQRTEQGDSAMYLCASSPTFNQPQHFGDGTRLSIL.